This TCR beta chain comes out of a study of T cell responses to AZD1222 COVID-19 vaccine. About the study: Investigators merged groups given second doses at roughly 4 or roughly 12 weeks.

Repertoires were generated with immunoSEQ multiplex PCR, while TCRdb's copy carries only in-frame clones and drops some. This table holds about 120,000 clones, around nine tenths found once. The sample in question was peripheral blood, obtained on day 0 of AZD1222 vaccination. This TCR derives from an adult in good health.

The CDR3 reads CASSPREEKLFF. The CDR3 region has the DNA TGTGCCAGTAGTCCTCGAGAGGAAAAACTGTTTTTT. The chain joins TRBV19 to TRBJ1-4; D is unresolved. Germline V gene lookup returns CDR1 LNHDA and CDR2 SQIVND (reference sequence). This CDR3 contains 12 residues. The germline V and J ends were trimmed by 5 bases and 8 bases, with 9 bases remaining between them.